A single T cell receptor beta chain is shown here with its context. Its antigen is undetermined. Reverse transcription of about 0.5 to 1 ug RNA used random hexamers. immunoSEQ multiplex PCR amplified TCR beta CDR3 across 54 Vbeta, 13 Jbeta. TCRdb passed the immunoSEQ multiplex PCR reads through MiXCR, listing each CDR3 protein once. The profile covers some 240,000 distinct CDR3 sequences, with 95% to 97% appearing a single time and about 0.094% taken by the ten largest. These data are taken from a study of CD8 T cells in Susac syndrome. For the study at large: At the time of blood draw, patients with Susac syndrome were therapy-naive, receiving corticosteroids, or receiving intravenous immunoglobulin alone.

Trimming left V 5 bases short and J 1 base short, with 14 bases between. This CDR3 is built from 14 residues. CDR1 is GTSNPN, CDR2 SVGIG, per germline (reference sequence). The diagnostic criteria for definite or probable disease, as recently defined, were met by the patients with Susac syndrome. Overall study findings and caveats: The study recognized that the number of individuals in its TCR sequencing and HLA analysis was relatively small.

The receptor comes from a human donor with Susac syndrome. Sequenced input: CD4+ T cells from PBMCs. The chain employs TRBV30 and TRBJ1-1; unclear D gene. Here the CDR3 DNA reads TGTGCCTGGCTCCCCCGGACGGCGAACACTGAAGCTTTCTTT. This codes for CAWLPRTANTEAFF. The full variable domain, in which reference TRBV30 and TRBJ1-1 provide the parts outside the CDR3, is SQTIHQWPATLVQPVGSPLSLECTVEGTSNPNLYWYRQAAGRGLQLLFYSVGIGQISSEVPQNLSASRPQDRQFILSSKKLLLSDSGFYLCAWLPRTANTEAFFGQGTRLTVV.